This T cell receptor (beta chain) was recovered during a study of T cell responses to AZD1222 COVID-19 vaccine. About the study: Analyses pooled second doses at about 4 or about 12 weeks. General study findings and limits: Most donors were white British, females outnumbered males, and clonal diversity was possibly underestimated. Within unmutated variant regions lay the reported targets of nearly half of spike-specific TCRs. CD4 TCRs covered the whole spike, strongest at regions 160-218 and 743-854.

Remarks on this clone: Antigen unknown.

Libraries were prepared by immunoSEQ multiplex PCR; TCRdb keeps only in-frame clonotypes and omits some of them. The sample has approximately 170,000 clones, roughly nine tenths seen once. This CDR3 contains 12 residues. Germline CDR1 reads SEHNR; CDR2 reads FQNEAQ (reference sequence). The germline V and J ends were trimmed by 4 bases and 5 bases, with 6 bases remaining between them. The V gene is TRBV7-9, the J gene TRBJ1-5, with D uncertain. Sequencing was performed on peripheral blood, taken on day 0 of AZD1222 vaccination. This sequence was found in an adult in good health. CDR3 sequence: CASSYHDQPQHF. CDR3 coding DNA: TGTGCCAGCAGCTACCACGATCAGCCCCAGCATTTT. The full variable domain, rest sourced from reference TRBV7-9 and TRBJ1-5, is DTGVSQNPRHKITKRGQNVTFRCDPISEHNRLYWYRQTLGQGPEFLTYFQNEAQLEKSRLLSDRFSAERPKGSFSTLEIQRTEQGDSAMYLCASSYHDQPQHFGDGTRLSIL.